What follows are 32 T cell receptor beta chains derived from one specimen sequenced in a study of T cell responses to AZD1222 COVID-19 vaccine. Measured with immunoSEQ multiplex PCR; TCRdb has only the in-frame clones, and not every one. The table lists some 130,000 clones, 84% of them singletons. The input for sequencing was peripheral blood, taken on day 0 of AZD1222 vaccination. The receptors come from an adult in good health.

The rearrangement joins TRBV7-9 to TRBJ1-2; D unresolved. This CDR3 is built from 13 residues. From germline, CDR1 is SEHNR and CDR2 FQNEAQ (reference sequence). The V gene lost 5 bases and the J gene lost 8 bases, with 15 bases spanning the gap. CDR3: CASSREREGGYTF. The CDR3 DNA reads TGTGCCAGCAGCCGAGAGAGGGAGGGAGGCTACACCTTC.

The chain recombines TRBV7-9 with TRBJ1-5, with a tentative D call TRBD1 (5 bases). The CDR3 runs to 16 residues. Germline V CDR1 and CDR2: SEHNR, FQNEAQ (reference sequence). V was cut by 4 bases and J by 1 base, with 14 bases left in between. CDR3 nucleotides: TGTGCCAGCAGCTCAAATCAGGGAATCAGCAATCAGCCCCAGCATTTT. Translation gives CASSSNQGISNQPQHF.

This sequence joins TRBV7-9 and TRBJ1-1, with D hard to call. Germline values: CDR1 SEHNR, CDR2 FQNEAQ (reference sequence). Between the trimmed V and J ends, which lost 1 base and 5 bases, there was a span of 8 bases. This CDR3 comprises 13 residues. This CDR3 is CASSLGSGTEAFF. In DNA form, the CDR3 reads TGTGCCAGCAGCTTAGGGTCTGGGACTGAAGCTTTCTTT.

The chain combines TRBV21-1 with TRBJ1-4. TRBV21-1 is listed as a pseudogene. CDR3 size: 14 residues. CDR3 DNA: TGTGCCAGCAGCAAAGAACGGATTAATGAAAAACTGTTTTTT. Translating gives CASSKERINEKLFF.

The CDR3 nucleotides read TGTGCCAGCAGCCCGCACCCCCGCTCGGATACGCAGTATTTT. Its translation: CASSPHPRSDTQYF. This rearrangement joins TRBV3-1 (or the pseudogene TRBV3-2) to TRBJ2-3; the D is unclear. This CDR3 comprises 14 residues. V lost 4 bases and J lost 6, with 14 bases in between. Germline V CDR1 and CDR2: LGHDT, YNNKEL (reference sequence).

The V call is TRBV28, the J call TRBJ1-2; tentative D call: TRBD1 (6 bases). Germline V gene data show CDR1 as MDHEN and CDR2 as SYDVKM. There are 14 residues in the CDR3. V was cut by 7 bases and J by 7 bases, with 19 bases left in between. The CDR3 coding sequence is TGTGCCAGCACCCTTTCCCAGGGGATTCGTGGCTACACCTTC. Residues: CASTLSQGIRGYTF.

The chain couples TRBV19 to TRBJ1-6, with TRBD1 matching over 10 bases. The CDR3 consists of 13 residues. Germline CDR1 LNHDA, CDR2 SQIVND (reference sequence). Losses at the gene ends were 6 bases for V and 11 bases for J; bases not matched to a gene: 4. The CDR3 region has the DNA TGTGCCAGTAGCCGGGACAGGGGACCACCCCTCCACTTT. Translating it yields CASSRDRGPPLHF.

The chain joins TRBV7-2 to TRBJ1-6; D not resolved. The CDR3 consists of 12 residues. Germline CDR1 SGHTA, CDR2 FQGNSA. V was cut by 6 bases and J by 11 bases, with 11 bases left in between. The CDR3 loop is CASRLQRPPLHF. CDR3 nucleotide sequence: TGTGCCAGCAGACTCCAGAGGCCACCCCTCCACTTT.

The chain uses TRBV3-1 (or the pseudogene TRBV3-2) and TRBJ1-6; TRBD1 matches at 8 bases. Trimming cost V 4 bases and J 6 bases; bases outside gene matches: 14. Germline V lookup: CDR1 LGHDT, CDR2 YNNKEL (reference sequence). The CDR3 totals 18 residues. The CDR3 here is CASSLRWTGRIGNSPLHF. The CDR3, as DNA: TGTGCCAGCAGCCTTAGATGGACAGGGAGGATAGGTAATTCACCCCTCCACTTT.

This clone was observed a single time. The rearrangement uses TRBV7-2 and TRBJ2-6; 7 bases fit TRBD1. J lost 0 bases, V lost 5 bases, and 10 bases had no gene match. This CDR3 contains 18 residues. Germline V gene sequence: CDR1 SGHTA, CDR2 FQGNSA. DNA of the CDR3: TGTGCCAGCAGCCTAACCGGGACAGCCCTCTCTGGGGCCAACGTCCTGACTTTC. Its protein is CASSLTGTALSGANVLTF.

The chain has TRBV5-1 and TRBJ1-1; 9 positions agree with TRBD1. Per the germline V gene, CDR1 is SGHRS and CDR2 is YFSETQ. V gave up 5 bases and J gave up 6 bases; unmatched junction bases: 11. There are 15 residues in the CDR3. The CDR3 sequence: CASSSGQGKLAEAFF. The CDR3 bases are TGCGCCAGCAGTTCGGGACAGGGAAAGTTGGCTGAAGCTTTCTTT.

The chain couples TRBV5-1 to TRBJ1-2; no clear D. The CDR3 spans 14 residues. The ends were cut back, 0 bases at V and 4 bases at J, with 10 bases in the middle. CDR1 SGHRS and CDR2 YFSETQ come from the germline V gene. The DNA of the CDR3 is TGCGCCAGCAGCTTGGCCGAATCGGGCTATGGCTACACCTTC. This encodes CASSLAESGYGYTF. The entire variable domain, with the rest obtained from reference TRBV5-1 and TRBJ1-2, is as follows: KAGVTQTPRYLIKTRGQQVTLSCSPISGHRSVSWYQQTPGQGLQFLFEYFSETQRNKGNFPGRFSGRQFSNSRSEMNVSTLELGDSALYLCASSLAESGYGYTFGSGTRLTVV.

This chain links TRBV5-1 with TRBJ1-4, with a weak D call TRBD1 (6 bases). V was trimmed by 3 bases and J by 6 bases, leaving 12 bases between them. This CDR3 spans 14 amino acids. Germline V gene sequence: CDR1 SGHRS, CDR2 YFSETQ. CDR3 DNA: TGCGCCAGCAGCTACGGACAGAGAGATGAAAAACTGTTTTTT. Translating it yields CASSYGQRDEKLFF.

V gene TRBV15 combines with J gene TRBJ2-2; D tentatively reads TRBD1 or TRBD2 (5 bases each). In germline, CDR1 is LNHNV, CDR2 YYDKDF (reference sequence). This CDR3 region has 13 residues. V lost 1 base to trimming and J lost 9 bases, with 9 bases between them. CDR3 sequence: CATSRGDGRELFF. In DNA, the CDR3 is TGTGCCACCAGCAGAGGGGACGGAAGGGAGCTGTTTTTT. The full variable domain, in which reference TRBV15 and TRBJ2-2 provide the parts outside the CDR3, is DAMVIQNPRYQVTQFGKPVTLSCSQTLNHNVMYWYQQKSSQAPKLLFHYYDKDFNNEADTPDNFQSRRPNTSFCFLDIRSPGLGDTAMYLCATSRGDGRELFFGEGSRLTVL.

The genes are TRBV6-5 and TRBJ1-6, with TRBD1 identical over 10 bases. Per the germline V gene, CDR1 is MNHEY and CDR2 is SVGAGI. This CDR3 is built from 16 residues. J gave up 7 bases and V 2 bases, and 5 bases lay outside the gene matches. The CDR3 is CASSYIGGQGNSPLHF. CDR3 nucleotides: TGTGCCAGCAGTTACATTGGGGGACAGGGGAATTCACCCCTCCACTTT.

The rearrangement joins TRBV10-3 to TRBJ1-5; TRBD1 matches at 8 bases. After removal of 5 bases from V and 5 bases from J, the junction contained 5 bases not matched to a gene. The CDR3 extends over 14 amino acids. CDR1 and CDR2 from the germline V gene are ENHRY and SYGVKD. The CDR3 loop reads CAISTDRGHQPQHF. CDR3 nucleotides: TGTGCCATCAGTACCGACAGGGGTCATCAGCCCCAGCATTTT.

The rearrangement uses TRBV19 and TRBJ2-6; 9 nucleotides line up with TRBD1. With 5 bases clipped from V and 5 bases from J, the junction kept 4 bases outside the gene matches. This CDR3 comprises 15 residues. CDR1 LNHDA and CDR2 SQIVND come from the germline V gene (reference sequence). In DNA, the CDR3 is TGTGCCAGTAGTTCACAGGGGGCATGGGCCAACGTCCTGACTTTC. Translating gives CASSSQGAWANVLTF.

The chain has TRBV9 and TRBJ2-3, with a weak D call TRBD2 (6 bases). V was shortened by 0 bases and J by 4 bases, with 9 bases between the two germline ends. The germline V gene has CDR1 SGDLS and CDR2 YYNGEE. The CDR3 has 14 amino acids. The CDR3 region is CASSVAPGADTQYF. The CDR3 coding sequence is TGTGCCAGCAGCGTAGCCCCGGGGGCAGATACGCAGTATTTT. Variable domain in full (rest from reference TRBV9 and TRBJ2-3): DSGVTQTPKHLITATGQRVTLRCSPRSGDLSVYWYQQSLDQGLQFLIQYYNGEERAKGNILERFSAQQFPDLHSELNLSSLELGDSALYFCASSVAPGADTQYFGPGTRLTVL.

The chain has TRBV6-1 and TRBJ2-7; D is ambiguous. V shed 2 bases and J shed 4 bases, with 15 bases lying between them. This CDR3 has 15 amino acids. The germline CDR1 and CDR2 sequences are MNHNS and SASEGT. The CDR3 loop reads CASSERGDSGYEQYF. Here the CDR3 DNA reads TGTGCCAGCAGTGAACGAGGAGATTCGGGTTACGAGCAGTACTTC.

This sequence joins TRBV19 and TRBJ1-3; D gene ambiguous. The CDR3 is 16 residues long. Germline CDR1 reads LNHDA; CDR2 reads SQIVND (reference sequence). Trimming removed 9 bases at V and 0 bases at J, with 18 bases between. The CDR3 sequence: CASKVYDGDSGNTIYF. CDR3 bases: TGTGCCAGCAAAGTTTATGACGGGGACTCTGGAAACACCATATATTTT.

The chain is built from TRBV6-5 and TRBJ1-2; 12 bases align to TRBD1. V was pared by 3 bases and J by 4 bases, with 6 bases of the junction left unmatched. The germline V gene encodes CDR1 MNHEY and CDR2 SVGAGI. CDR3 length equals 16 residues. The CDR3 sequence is CASSYSGTGGGYGYTF. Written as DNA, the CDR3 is TGTGCCAGCAGTTATTCCGGGACAGGGGGCGGCTATGGCTACACCTTC.

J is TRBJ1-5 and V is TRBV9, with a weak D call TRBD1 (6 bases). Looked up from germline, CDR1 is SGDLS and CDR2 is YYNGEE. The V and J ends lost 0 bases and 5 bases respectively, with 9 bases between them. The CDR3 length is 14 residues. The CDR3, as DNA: TGTGCCAGCAGCGTAGGTGCAGGGGATCAGCCCCAGCATTTT. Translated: CASSVGAGDQPQHF.

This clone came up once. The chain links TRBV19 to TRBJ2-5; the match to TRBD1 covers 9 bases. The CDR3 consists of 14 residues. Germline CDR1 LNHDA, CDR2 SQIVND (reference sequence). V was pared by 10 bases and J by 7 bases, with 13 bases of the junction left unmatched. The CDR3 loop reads CATIPRQGVLTQYF. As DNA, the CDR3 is TGTGCCACTATACCCAGACAGGGGGTATTGACCCAGTACTTC. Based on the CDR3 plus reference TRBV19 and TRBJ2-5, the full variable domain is DGGITQSPKYLFRKEGQNVTLSCEQNLNHDAMYWYRQDPGQGLRLIYYSQIVNDFQKGDIAEGYSVSREKKESFPLTVTSAQKNPTAFYLCATIPRQGVLTQYFGPGTRLLVL.

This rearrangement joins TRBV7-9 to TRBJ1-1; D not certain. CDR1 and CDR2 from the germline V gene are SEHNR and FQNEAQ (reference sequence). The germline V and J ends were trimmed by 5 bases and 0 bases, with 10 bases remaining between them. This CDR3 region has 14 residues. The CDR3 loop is CASSGFSLNTEAFF. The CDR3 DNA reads TGTGCCAGCAGCGGTTTCTCACTGAACACTGAAGCTTTCTTT.

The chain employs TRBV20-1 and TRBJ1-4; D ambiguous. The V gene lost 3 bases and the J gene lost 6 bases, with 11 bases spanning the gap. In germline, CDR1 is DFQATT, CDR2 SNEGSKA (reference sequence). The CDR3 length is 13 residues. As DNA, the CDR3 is TGCAGTGCTAGTCAGGCAGCACATGAAAAACTGTTTTTT. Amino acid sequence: CSASQAAHEKLFF.

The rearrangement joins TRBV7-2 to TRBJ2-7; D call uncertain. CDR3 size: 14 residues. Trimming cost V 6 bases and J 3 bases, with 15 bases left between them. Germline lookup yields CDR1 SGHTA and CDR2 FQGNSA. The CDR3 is CASSPQANRYEQYF. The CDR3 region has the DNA TGTGCCAGCAGTCCCCAGGCTAACCGCTACGAGCAGTACTTC. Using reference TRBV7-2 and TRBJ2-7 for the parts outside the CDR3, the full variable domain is GAGVSQSPSNKVTEKGKDVELRCDPISGHTALYWYRQSLGQGLEFLIYFQGNSAPDKSGLPSDRFSAERTGGSVSTLTIQRTQQEDSAVYLCASSPQANRYEQYFGPGTRLTVT.

The CDR3 region is CASSNGGPYNQPQHF. DNA for the CDR3: TGTGCCAGCAGCAACGGGGGGCCATACAATCAGCCCCAGCATTTT. The J gene is TRBJ1-5, the V gene TRBV21-1. TRBV21-1 is annotated as a pseudogene. This CDR3 spans 15 amino acids.

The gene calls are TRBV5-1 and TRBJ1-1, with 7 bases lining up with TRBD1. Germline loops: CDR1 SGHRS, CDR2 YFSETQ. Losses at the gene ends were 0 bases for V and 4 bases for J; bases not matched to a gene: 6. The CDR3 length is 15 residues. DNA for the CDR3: TGCGCCAGCAGCTTGGTAGGGGGCGAGGGCACTGAAGCTTTCTTT. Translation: CASSLVGGEGTEAFF.

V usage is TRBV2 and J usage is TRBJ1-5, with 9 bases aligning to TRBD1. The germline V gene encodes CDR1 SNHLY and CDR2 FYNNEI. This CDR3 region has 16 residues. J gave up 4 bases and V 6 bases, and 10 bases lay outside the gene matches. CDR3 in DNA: TGTGCCAGCAGCGGGCCTTGGGACAGGGAGAATCAGCCCCAGCATTTT. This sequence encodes CASSGPWDRENQPQHF.

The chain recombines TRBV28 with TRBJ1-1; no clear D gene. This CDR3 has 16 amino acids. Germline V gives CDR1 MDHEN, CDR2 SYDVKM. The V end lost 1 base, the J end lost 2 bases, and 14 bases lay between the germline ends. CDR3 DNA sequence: TGTGCCAGCAGTTTATCCGCAACCTACATCAACACTGAAGCTTTCTTT. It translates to CASSLSATYINTEAFF. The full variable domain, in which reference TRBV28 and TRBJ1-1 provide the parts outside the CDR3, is DVKVTQSSRYLVKRTGEKVFLECVQDMDHENMFWYRQDPGLGLRLIYFSYDVKMKEKGDIPEGYSVSREKKERFSLILESASTNQTSMYLCASSLSATYINTEAFFGQGTRLTVV.

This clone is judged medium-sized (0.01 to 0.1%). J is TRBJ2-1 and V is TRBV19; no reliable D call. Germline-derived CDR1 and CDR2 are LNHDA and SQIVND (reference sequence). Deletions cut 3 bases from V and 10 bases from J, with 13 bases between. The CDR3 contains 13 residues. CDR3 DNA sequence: TGTGCCAGTAGTATTTTGGGCAGTGGGGAGCAGTTCTTC. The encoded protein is CASSILGSGEQFF.

The CDR3 DNA follows: TGTGCCAGCAGTGGACATCCCCACGTGAGAGGCGGGGAGCTGTTTTTT. This gives the protein CASSGHPHVRGGELFF. The chain recombines TRBV6-1 with TRBJ2-2; D unclear. Trimming removed 4 bases at V and 7 bases at J, with 19 bases between. The CDR3 sequence is 16 residues long. Germline CDR1 MNHNS, CDR2 SASEGT.